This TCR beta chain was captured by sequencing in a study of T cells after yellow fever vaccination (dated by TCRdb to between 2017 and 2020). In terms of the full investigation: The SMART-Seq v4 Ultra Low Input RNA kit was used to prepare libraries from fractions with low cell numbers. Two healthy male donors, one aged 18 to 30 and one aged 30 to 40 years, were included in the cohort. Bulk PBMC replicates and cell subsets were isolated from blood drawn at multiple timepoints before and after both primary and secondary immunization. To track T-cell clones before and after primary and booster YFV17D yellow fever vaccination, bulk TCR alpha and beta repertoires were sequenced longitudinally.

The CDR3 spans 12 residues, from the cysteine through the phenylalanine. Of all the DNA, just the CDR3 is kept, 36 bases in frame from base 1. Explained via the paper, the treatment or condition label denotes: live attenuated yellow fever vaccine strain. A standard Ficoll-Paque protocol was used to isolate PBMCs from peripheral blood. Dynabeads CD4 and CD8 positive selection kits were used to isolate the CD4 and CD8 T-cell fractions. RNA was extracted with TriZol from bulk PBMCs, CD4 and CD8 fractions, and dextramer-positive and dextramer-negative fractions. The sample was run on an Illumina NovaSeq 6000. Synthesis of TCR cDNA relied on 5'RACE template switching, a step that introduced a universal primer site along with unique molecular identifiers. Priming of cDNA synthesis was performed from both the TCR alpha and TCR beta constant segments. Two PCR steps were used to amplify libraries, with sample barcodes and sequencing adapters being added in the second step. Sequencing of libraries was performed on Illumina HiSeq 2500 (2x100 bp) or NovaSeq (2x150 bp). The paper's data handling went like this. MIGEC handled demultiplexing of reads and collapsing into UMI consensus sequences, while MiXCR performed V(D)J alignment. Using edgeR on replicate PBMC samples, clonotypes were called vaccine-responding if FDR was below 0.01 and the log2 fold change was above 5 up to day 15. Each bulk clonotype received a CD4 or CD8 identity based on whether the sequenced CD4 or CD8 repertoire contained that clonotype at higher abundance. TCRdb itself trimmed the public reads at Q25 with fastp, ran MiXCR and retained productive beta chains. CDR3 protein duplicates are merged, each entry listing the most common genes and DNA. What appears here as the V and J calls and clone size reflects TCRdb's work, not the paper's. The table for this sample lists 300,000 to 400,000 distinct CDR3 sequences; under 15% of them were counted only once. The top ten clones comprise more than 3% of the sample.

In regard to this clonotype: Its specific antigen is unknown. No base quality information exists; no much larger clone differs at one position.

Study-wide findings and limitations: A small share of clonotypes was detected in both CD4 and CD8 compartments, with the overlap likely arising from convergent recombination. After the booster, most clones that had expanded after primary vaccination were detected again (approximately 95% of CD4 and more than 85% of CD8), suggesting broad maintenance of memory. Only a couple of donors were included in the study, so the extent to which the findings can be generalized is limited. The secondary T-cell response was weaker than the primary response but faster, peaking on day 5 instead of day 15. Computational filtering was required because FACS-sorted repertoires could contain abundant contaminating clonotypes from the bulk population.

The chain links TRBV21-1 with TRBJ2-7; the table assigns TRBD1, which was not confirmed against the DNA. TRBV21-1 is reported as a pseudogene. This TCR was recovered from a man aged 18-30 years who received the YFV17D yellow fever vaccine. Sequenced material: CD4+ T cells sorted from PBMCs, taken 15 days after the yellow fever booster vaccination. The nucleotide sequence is TGTGCCAGCAGCATCACAGGATCTACGCAGTACTTC. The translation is CASSITGSTQYF.